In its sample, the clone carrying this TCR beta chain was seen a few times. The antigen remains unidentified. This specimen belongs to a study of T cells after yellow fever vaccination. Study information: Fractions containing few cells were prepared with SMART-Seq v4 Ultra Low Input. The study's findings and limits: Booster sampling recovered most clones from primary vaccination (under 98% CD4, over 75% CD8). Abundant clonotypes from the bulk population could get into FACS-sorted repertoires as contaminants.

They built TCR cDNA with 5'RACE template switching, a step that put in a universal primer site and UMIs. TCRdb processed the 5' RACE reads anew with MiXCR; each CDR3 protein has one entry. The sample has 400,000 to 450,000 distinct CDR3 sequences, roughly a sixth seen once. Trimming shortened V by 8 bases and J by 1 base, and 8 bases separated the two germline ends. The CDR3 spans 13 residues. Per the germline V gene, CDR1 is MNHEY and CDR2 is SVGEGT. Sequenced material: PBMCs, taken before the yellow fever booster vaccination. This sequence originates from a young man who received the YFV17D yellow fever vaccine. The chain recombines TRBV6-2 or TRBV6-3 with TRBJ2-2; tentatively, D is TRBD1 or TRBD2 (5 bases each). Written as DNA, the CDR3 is TGTGCCAGCGGGACGGTGAACACCGGGGAGCTGTTTTTT. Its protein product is CASGTVNTGELFF.